Below, 26 T cell receptor beta chains from the same sample are listed, as sequenced in a study of blood T cell repertoires in COVID-19. Method: immunoSEQ multiplex PCR; TCRdb's copy keeps in-frame clones and lacks some. The table has fewer than 250,000 clones, approximately 78% seen once; the top ten hold approximately 12%. Sequencing used peripheral blood. Receptor source: a woman in her forties with acute or convalescent COVID-19.

Only one count was recorded for this clone. The V call is TRBV10-1, the J call TRBJ2-2, with D perhaps matching TRBD2 (5 bases). From germline, CDR1 is WNHNN and CDR2 SYGVQD (reference sequence). CDR3 length: 17 residues. The V end lost 4 bases, the J end lost 8 bases, and 23 bases lay between the germline ends. The CDR3 protein is CASSGETLRGSRGELFF. CDR3 coding DNA: TGCGCCAGCAGTGGGGAGACCCTCCGGGGATCGCGGGGGGAGCTGTTTTTT.

This chain connects TRBV7-6 to TRBJ2-1; 12 bases agree with TRBD2. Germline trimming cut 5 bases from V and 3 bases from J; bases unmatched to any gene: 2. The CDR3 runs to 15 residues. In germline, CDR1 is SGHVS, CDR2 FNYEAQ. The DNA for the CDR3 is TGTGCCAGCAGCCCTAGCGGGAGGGACTACAATGAGCAGTTCTTC. The encoded protein is CASSPSGRDYNEQFF. Full variable domain (missing parts from reference TRBV7-6 and TRBJ2-1): GAGVSQSPRYKVTKRGQDVALRCDPISGHVSLYWYRQALGQGPEFLTYFNYEAQQDKSGLPNDRFSAERPEGSISTLTIQRTEQRDSAMYRCASSPSGRDYNEQFFGPGTRLTVL.

The chain carries TRBV3-1 (or the pseudogene TRBV3-2) and TRBJ2-2; 10 bases agree with TRBD1. Germline CDR1 and CDR2: LGHDT and YNNKEL (reference sequence). J lost 6 bases, V lost 8 bases, and 9 bases had no gene match. CDR3 length: 15 amino acids. The CDR3 is CASAPGTGAAGELFF. Here the CDR3 DNA reads TGTGCCAGCGCCCCCGGGACAGGGGCTGCCGGGGAGCTGTTTTTT.

V gene TRBV9 combines with J gene TRBJ2-3, with a weak D call TRBD2 (7 bases). V was trimmed by 4 bases and J by 1 base, leaving 13 bases between them. Germline V CDR1 and CDR2: SGDLS, YYNGEE. CDR3 length equals 15 residues. The CDR3 coding sequence is TGTGCCAGCAGCCCACGGGGGGCGGGCACAGATACGCAGTATTTT. Protein product: CASSPRGAGTDTQYF.

CDR3 protein: CASIRGEGGWGQPQHF. Here the CDR3 DNA reads TGTGCCAGCATTCGGGGTGAAGGGGGCTGGGGTCAGCCCCAGCATTTT. V and J are TRBV5-8 and TRBJ1-5; 7 positions match TRBD1. Germline V gene sequence: CDR1 SGHTS, CDR2 YDEGEE. The CDR3 is 16 residues long. Losses at the gene ends were 6 bases for V and 6 bases for J; bases not matched to a gene: 15. The whole variable domain, filled in from reference TRBV5-8 and TRBJ1-5, reads EAGVTQSPTHLIKTRGQQATLRCSPISGHTSVYWYQQALGLGLQFLLWYDEGEERNRGNFPPRFSGRQFPNYSSELNVNALELEDSALYLCASIRGEGGWGQPQHFGDGTRLSIL.

The chain couples TRBV29-1 to TRBJ1-4; D remains ambiguous. This CDR3 spans 13 amino acids. Between the trimmed V and J ends, which lost 2 bases and 9 bases, there was a span of 13 bases. Germline V gene lookup returns CDR1 SQVTM and CDR2 ANQGSEA. CDR3 amino acids: CSVETIEGKKLFF. The CDR3 region has the DNA TGCAGCGTTGAAACCATAGAGGGAAAAAAACTGTTTTTT. Together with reference TRBV29-1 and TRBJ1-4, the CDR3 gives the full variable domain: SAVISQKPSRDICQRGTSLTIQCQVDSQVTMMFWYRQQPGQSLTLIATANQGSEATYESGFVIDKFPISRPNLTFSTLTVSNMSPEDSSIYLCSVETIEGKKLFFGSGTQLSVL.

This sequence joins TRBV23-1 and TRBJ1-5; D possibly corresponds to TRBD1 (5 bases). TRBV23-1 qualifies as an ORF whose function is uncertain. The CDR3 is made up of 17 amino acids. Trimming removed 5 bases from V and 3 bases from J, with 20 bases in between. CDR3 protein: CASSRREDISPNQPQHF. The CDR3, as DNA: TGCGCCAGCAGTAGAAGGGAGGACATTTCCCCCAATCAGCCCCAGCATTTT.

The chain is built from TRBV27 and TRBJ2-2; 7 bases agree with TRBD1. After removal of 6 bases from V and 4 bases from J, the junction contained 11 bases not matched to a gene. The CDR3 covers 16 residues. Germline loops: CDR1 MNHEY, CDR2 SMNVEV (reference sequence). The CDR3 DNA reads TGTGCCAGCAGACTCACAACAGGGGTCTTCACCGGGGAGCTGTTTTTT. Translation gives CASRLTTGVFTGELFF.

The rearrangement joins TRBV9 to TRBJ2-3; 8 positions agree with TRBD2. The CDR3 is 17 residues long. V lost 3 bases, J lost 6 bases, and 15 bases stayed unmatched. The germline V gene has CDR1 SGDLS and CDR2 YYNGEE. CDR3 in DNA: TGTGCCAGCAGCGCGCCGGGGGATAGCGGGACCCTTGATACGCAGTATTTT. As protein: CASSAPGDSGTLDTQYF.

This clone was recorded once. The rearrangement joins TRBV19 to TRBJ1-2; D is unresolved. Deletions cut 5 bases from V and 4 bases from J, with 11 bases between. CDR3 length equals 13 residues. CDR1 and CDR2 from the germline V gene are LNHDA and SQIVND (reference sequence). The CDR3 sequence is CASSPLRIYGYTF. In DNA, the CDR3 is TGTGCCAGTAGTCCCCTGCGAATCTATGGCTACACCTTC.

The chain joins TRBV4-1 to TRBJ2-7; D might be TRBD2 (6 bases). Per the germline V gene, CDR1 is MGHRA and CDR2 is YSYEKL. The CDR3 contains 17 residues. The ends were cut back, 4 bases at V and 4 bases at J, with 23 bases in the middle. The CDR3 region is CASSPIPTSPVKYEQYF. The CDR3 DNA follows: TGCGCCAGCAGCCCGATCCCCACTAGCCCCGTCAAATACGAGCAGTACTTC.

The genes are TRBV5-1 and TRBJ2-7, with D perhaps TRBD1 (6 bases). Germline V gene data show CDR1 as SGHRS and CDR2 as YFSETQ. The length of the CDR3 is 13 residues. Trimming removed 0 bases at V and 4 bases at J, with 8 bases between. The chain's CDR3 is CASSLVQGYEQYF. CDR3 in DNA: TGCGCCAGCAGCTTGGTACAGGGTTACGAGCAGTACTTC. The variable domain in full, with the rest retrieved from reference TRBV5-1 and TRBJ2-7, is KAGVTQTPRYLIKTRGQQVTLSCSPISGHRSVSWYQQTPGQGLQFLFEYFSETQRNKGNFPGRFSGRQFSNSRSEMNVSTLELGDSALYLCASSLVQGYEQYFGPGTRLTVT.

The chain has TRBV5-1 and TRBJ2-2; TRBD1 is a possible D gene (6 bases). Trimming removed 2 bases from V and 4 bases from J, with 12 bases in between. CDR3 length: 15 amino acids. The V gene's germline CDR1 is SGHRS and CDR2 YFSETQ. The CDR3 spells CASSLTQGTTGELFF. DNA for the CDR3: TGCGCCAGCAGCTTAACGCAGGGGACCACCGGGGAGCTGTTTTTT.

This chain joins TRBV3-1 (or the pseudogene TRBV3-2) and TRBJ1-3, with D tentatively TRBD1 (5 bases). The germline V gene has CDR1 LGHDT and CDR2 YNNKEL (reference sequence). Trimming stripped 5 bases from V and 4 bases from J, with 33 bases between. CDR3 size: 21 residues. The CDR3 nucleotides are TGTGCCAGCAGCAAGGTATGGGGGGGGTCGGCGGCGATGATAGAAGGAAACACCATATATTTT. Translation gives CASSKVWGGSAAMIEGNTIYF.

The gene calls are TRBV7-8 and TRBJ1-5, with 7 bases matching TRBD1. V shed 5 bases and J 4 bases; nucleotides not matched to a gene: 11. CDR3 size: 16 residues. Germline values: CDR1 SGHVS, CDR2 FQNEAQ. The CDR3 DNA is TGTGCCAGCAGCCCCCAACAGGGGTTCAGTAATCAGCCCCAGCATTTT. It encodes CASSPQQGFSNQPQHF.

The chain joins TRBV4-1 to TRBJ1-5; 9 positions match TRBD1. This CDR3 contains 20 residues. In germline, CDR1 is MGHRA, CDR2 YSYEKL. V was pared by 4 bases and J by 0 bases, with 16 bases of the junction left unmatched. This CDR3 is CASSPSISRDRVFSNQPQHF. DNA of the CDR3: TGCGCCAGCAGCCCCTCTATCAGTCGGGACAGGGTTTTTAGCAATCAGCCCCAGCATTTT.

The J gene is TRBJ2-1, the V gene TRBV7-4; 14 nucleotides match TRBD2. With V trimmed by 6 bases and J by 7 bases, 8 bases remained unmatched. Germline CDR1 and CDR2: SGHVT and SQSDAQ. The CDR3 length is 16 residues. CDR3 in amino acids: CASSSGTSGRGNEQFF. CDR3 DNA: TGTGCCAGCAGTTCCGGGACTAGCGGGAGAGGTAATGAGCAGTTCTTC.

The V and J genes are TRBV9 and TRBJ2-2, with D possibly being TRBD1 (6 bases). The germline V gene has CDR1 SGDLS and CDR2 YYNGEE. There are 15 residues in the CDR3. The V gene lost 4 bases and the J gene lost 1 base, with 11 bases spanning the gap. The CDR3 reads CASSLTGGNTGELFF. Written as DNA, the CDR3 is TGTGCCAGCAGCCTGACAGGCGGGAACACCGGGGAGCTGTTTTTT.

The J gene is TRBJ1-1, the V gene TRBV10-3; D might be TRBD1 (6 bases). Trimming cost V 2 bases and J 0 bases, with 10 bases left between them. CDR3 size: 15 residues. Per germline, CDR1 ENHRY and CDR2 SYGVKD. The CDR3 coding sequence is TGTGCCATCAGTGAGACAGGGAGCATGAACACTGAAGCTTTCTTT. This translates into CAISETGSMNTEAFF.

The V call is TRBV5-6, the J call TRBJ2-7; 8 bases line up with TRBD1. Germline V gene data show CDR1 as SGHDT and CDR2 as YYEEEE. V was pared by 6 bases and J by 7 bases, with 6 bases of the junction left unmatched. The CDR3 runs to 12 residues. CDR3 nucleotide sequence: TGTGCCAGCACCCAGGGGGCGCGGGAGCAGTACTTC. Protein sequence: CASTQGAREQYF.

This sequence joins TRBV19 and TRBJ1-1; TRBD1 matches at 8 bases. The CDR3 consists of 14 residues. Germline V gene lookup returns CDR1 LNHDA and CDR2 SQIVND (reference sequence). The V gene end was trimmed by 7 bases and the J gene end by 1 base; junction bases not matched to a gene: 5. The CDR3 DNA follows: TGTGCCAGTAACATGGGGACAGGGAACACTGAAGCTTTCTTT. Protein product: CASNMGTGNTEAFF.

This clone has a handful of counts. The rearrangement joins TRBV14 to TRBJ1-2, with 7 positions matching TRBD1. J lost 8 bases, V lost 5 bases, and 8 bases had no gene match. Germline CDR1 is SGHDN and CDR2 is FVKESK. CDR3 length: 13 residues. The CDR3 nucleotides are TGTGCCAGCAGCGGCCAGGGGGTCTACGGCTACACCTTC. Protein sequence: CASSGQGVYGYTF.

The chain recombines TRBV2 with TRBJ2-1; 13 bases align to TRBD2. CDR1 SNHLY and CDR2 FYNNEI come from the germline V gene. The CDR3 has 15 residues. After removal of 7 bases from V and 5 bases from J, the junction contained 5 bases not matched to a gene. CDR3 nucleotide sequence: TGTGCCAGCACCCTCGGGACTAGCGGGAACAATGAGCAGTTCTTC. This gives the protein CASTLGTSGNNEQFF.

In its sample, this clone was seen a few times. This chain links TRBV7-2 with TRBJ2-7; D is possibly TRBD2 (5 bases). Germline V gene sequence: CDR1 SGHTA, CDR2 FQGNSA. Trimming shortened V by 4 bases and J by 6 bases, and 16 bases separated the two germline ends. This CDR3 contains 14 residues. In nucleotides, the CDR3 is TGTGCCAGCAGCTCGGACTTAGCCCGATCCGAGCAGTACTTC. Translating gives CASSSDLARSEQYF.

The rearrangement links TRBV24-1 to TRBJ2-4; weak D call: TRBD2 (8 bases). The germline V gene has CDR1 KGHDR and CDR2 SFDVKD. Deletions cut 1 base from V and 2 bases from J, with 29 bases between. The CDR3 length is 22 residues. CDR3 loop: CATSDLLGREGARDNSKNIQYF. As DNA, the CDR3 is TGTGCCACCAGTGATTTATTAGGTCGGGAGGGGGCCCGGGACAATTCCAAAAACATTCAGTACTTC.

The rearrangement links TRBV6-5 to TRBJ1-4; D possibly corresponds to TRBD1 (6 bases). The CDR3 is made up of 14 amino acids. Germline CDR1 and CDR2: MNHEY and SVGAGI. V shed 2 bases and J shed 7 bases, with 11 bases lying between them. DNA for the CDR3: TGTGCCAGCAGTTACGGGGGCCGGGCTGAAAAACTGTTTTTT. Translating gives CASSYGGRAEKLFF.